This T cell receptor beta chain derives from a study of T cells in Graves' hyperthyroidism and ophthalmopathy. Turning to the study itself: Upon initial diagnosis and before any treatment, peripheral blood was collected. Study-wide findings and caveats: Patients with ophthalmopathy were separated from those with stable hyperthyroidism by a 13 V-J model.

Not enrolled were patients with uncontrolled infection, other autoimmune disease, pregnancy or lactation. The sample holds a few counts of this clonotype. What it binds is unknown. Regions amplified from RNA transcripts were the TCR beta CDR3 regions. Initially, a first-round RT-PCR of the TCR CDR3 employed the HTBI primer set. TCRdb called the multiplex PCR reads again in MiXCR, with one record for every CDR3 protein. The sample includes around 350,000 distinct CDR3 sequences, less than 15% of them seen just once. Germline V gives CDR1 SGHDT, CDR2 YYEEEE. The CDR3 sequence is 16 residues long. V shed 0 bases and J shed 9 bases, with 16 bases lying between them.

Sequenced input: blood. The V and J genes are TRBV5-6 and TRBJ1-6, with D possibly TRBD1 on 5 matching bases. The sequence was obtained from a woman under 30 with Graves' hyperthyroidism. CDR3 loop: CASSLEWTSRGSPLHF. CDR3 DNA: TGTGCCAGCAGCTTGGAGTGGACGTCGAGGGGTTCACCCCTCCACTTT.